Presented here are 7 T cell receptor beta chains from one specimen sequenced in a study of graft-versus-host responses after intestinal transplantation. TCRdb keeps only in-frame clones here, not all; method: immunoSEQ multiplex PCR. The table has about 120,000 clones, about 92% seen once. The antigens for these receptors are not known. The material was unstimulated CD8+ T cells sorted from spleen or lymph node cells, obtained before transplant. Receptors originate from a human donor who was the organ donor for an intestinal transplant.

The J gene is TRBJ2-3, the V gene TRBV5-1; perhaps TRBD1 as D (5 bases). The CDR3 consists of 13 residues. With 7 bases removed from V and 2 bases from J, the gap between germline ends came to 11 bases. Germline values: CDR1 SGHRS, CDR2 YFSETQ. The CDR3 sequence: CASRDRLTDTQYF. Written as DNA, the CDR3 is TGCGCCAGCCGAGACAGACTCACAGATACGCAGTATTTT. The full variable domain, completed using reference TRBV5-1 and TRBJ2-3, is KAGVTQTPRYLIKTRGQQVTLSCSPISGHRSVSWYQQTPGQGLQFLFEYFSETQRNKGNFPGRFSGRQFSNSRSEMNVSTLELGDSALYLCASRDRLTDTQYFGPGTRLTVL.

The V gene is TRBV5-8, the J gene TRBJ2-1, with a possible D match to TRBD2 (8 bases). The V end lost 4 bases, the J end lost 8 bases, and 19 bases lay between the germline ends. Per the germline V gene, CDR1 is SGHTS and CDR2 is YDEGEE. This CDR3 is 15 amino acids long. The CDR3 loop reads CASSGTSGGGDEQFF. The DNA for the CDR3 is TGTGCCAGCAGCGGAACTAGCGGAGGGGGCGATGAGCAGTTCTTC.

The chain links TRBV6-5 to TRBJ2-1; the D gene is possibly TRBD2 (6 bases). V gave up 8 bases and J gave up 4 bases, with 9 bases separating them. CDR3 length: 12 residues. The germline CDR1 and CDR2 sequences are MNHEY and SVGAGI. CDR3: CASFGGYNEQFF. The DNA for the CDR3 is TGTGCCAGCTTCGGGGGTTACAATGAGCAGTTCTTC.

The chain joins TRBV5-5 to TRBJ2-7; 7 bases match TRBD1. The CDR3 covers 17 residues. Germline assignment: CDR1 SGHKS and CDR2 YYEKEE (reference sequence). J gave up 5 bases and V 0 bases, and 14 bases lay outside the gene matches. The CDR3: CASSLGIQGGLLNEQYF. CDR3 bases: TGTGCCAGCAGCTTGGGGATCCAAGGGGGCCTTCTCAACGAGCAGTACTTC.

The chain carries TRBV5-5 and TRBJ1-2; TRBD1 might be the D (5 bases). The V gene lost 0 bases and the J gene lost 4 bases, with 13 bases spanning the gap. Germline CDR1 and CDR2: SGHKS and YYEKEE (reference sequence). This CDR3 is built from 15 residues. The CDR3, as DNA: TGTGCCAGCAGCTTGGTCGACAGATTTATCTATGGCTACACCTTC. Protein: CASSLVDRFIYGYTF.

This chain connects TRBV27 to TRBJ1-2; D is perhaps TRBD1 (5 bases). Germline V CDR1 and CDR2: MNHEY, SMNVEV (reference sequence). V lost 2 bases and J lost 7, with 8 bases in between. There are 12 residues in the CDR3. CDR3 DNA: TGTGCCAGCAGTTTAGGGGGGTCTGGCTACACCTTC. Translated, it gives CASSLGGSGYTF.

This clone was observed a single time. The V and J genes are TRBV5-1 and TRBJ2-6; either TRBD1 or TRBD2 may supply D (5 bases each). CDR1 is SGHRS and CDR2 is YFSETQ in the germline V gene. V was pared by 0 bases and J by 0 bases, with 16 bases between. The CDR3 extends over 19 amino acids. This CDR3 reads CASSLVGLDSSSGANVLTF. The CDR3 bases are TGCGCCAGCAGCTTGGTGGGGCTGGACTCAAGCTCTGGGGCCAACGTCCTGACTTTC.